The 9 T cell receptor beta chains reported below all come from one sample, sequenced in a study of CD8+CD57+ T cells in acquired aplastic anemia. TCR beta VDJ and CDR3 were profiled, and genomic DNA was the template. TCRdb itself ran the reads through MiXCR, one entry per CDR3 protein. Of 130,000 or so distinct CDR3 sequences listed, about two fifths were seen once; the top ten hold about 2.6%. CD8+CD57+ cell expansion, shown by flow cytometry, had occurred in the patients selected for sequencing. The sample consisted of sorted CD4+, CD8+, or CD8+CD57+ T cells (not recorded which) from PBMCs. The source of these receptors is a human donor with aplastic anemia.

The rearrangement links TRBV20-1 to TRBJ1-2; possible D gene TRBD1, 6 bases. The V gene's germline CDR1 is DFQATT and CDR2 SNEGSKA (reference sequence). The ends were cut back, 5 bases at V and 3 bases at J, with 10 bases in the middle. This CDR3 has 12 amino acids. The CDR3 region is CSALQGDYGYTF. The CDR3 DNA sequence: TGCAGTGCTTTACAGGGTGACTATGGCTACACCTTC.

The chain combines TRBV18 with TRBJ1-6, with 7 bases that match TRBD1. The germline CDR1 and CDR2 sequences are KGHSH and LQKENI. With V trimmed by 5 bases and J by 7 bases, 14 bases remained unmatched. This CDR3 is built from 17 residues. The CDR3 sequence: CASSFTRQGNLNSPLHF. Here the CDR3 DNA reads TGTGCCAGCTCATTTACGCGACAGGGAAATTTGAATTCACCCCTCCACTTT.

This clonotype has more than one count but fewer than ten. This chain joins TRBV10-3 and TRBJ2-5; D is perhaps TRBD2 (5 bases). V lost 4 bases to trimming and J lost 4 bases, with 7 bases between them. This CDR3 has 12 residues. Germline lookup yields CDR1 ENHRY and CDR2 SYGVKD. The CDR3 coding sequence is TGTGCCATCAGTGCGGGAAGAGAGACCCAGTACTTC. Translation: CAISAGRETQYF.

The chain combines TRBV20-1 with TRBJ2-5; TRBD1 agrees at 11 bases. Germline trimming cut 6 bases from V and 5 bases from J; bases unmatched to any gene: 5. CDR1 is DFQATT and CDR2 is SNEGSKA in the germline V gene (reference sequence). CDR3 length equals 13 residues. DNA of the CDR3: TGCAGTGCATCCGGGACAGGGGGTGAGACCCAGTACTTC. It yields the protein CSASGTGGETQYF.

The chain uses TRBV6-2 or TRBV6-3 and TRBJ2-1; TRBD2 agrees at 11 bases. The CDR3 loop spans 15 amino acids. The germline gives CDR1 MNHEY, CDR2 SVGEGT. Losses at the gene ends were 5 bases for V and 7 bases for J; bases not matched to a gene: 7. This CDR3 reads CASSLRLAGINEQFF. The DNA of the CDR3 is TGTGCCAGCAGTCTAAGACTAGCGGGGATAAATGAGCAGTTCTTC.

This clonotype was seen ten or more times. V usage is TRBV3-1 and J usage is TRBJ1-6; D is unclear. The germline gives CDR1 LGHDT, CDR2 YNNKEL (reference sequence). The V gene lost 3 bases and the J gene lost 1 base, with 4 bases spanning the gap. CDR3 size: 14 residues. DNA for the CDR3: TGTGCCAGCAGCCATGGATCCTATAATTCACCCCTCCACTTT. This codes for CASSHGSYNSPLHF. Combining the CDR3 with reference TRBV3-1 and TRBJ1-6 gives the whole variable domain DTAVSQTPKYLVTQMGNDKSIKCEQNLGHDTMYWYKQDSKKFLKIMFSYNNKELIINETVPNRFSPKSPDKAHLNLHINSLELGDSAVYFCASSHGSYNSPLHFGNGTRLTVT.

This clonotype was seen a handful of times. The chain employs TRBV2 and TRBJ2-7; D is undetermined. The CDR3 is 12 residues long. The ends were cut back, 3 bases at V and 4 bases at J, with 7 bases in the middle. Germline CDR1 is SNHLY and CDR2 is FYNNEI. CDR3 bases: TGTGCCAGCAGTGAGGGCACATACGAGCAGTACTTC. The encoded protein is CASSEGTYEQYF.

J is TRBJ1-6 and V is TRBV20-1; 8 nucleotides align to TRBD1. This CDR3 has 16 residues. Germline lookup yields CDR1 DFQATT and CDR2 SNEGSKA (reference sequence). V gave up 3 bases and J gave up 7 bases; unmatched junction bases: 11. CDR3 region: CSARGFMDRENSPLHF. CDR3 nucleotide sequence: TGCAGTGCTAGGGGCTTTATGGACAGGGAGAATTCACCCCTCCACTTT.

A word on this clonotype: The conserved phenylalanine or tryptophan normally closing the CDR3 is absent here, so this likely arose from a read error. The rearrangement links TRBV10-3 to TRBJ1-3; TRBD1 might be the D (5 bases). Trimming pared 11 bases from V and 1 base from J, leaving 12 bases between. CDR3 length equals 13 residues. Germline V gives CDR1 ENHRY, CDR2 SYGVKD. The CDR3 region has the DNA TGTGCCGTCAATGGGGGGTCTGGAAACACCATATATTCC. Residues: CAVNGGSGNTIYS.